The 14 T cell receptor beta chains below were found in one sample sequenced in a study of spatial heterogeneity in lung cancer. Time point of the sample: blood at routine non-recurrence follow-up after resection. TCRdb ran MiXCR on the 5' RACE reads and lists one entry per CDR3 protein. Found here are some 12,000 distinct CDR3 sequences, about 9.5% of them singletons; the top ten hold 30% to 35%. Here the sequenced sample was PBMCs, taken at follow-up. Receptors originate from a female donor with early-stage non-small cell lung cancer.

This clonotype has ten or more counts. The J gene is TRBJ1-1, the V gene TRBV6-6, with D hard to call. Trimming stripped 7 bases from V and 2 bases from J, with 5 bases between. The CDR3 totals 11 residues. CDR1 and CDR2 (germline): MNHNY, SVGAGI (reference sequence). This CDR3 reads CASTGNTEAFF. For the CDR3, the DNA is TGTGCCAGCACGGGAAACACTGAAGCTTTCTTT.

This clonotype has a count of ten or more. The chain combines TRBV29-1 with TRBJ2-3, with D unresolved. V was clipped by 1 base and J by 5 bases, with 25 bases between them. The CDR3 covers 18 residues. Germline V lookup: CDR1 SQVTM, CDR2 ANQGSEA. The CDR3 region is CSVEARRNIPNWGDTQYF. CDR3 nucleotide sequence: TGCAGCGTTGAAGCCCGCCGCAATATCCCGAATTGGGGAGATACGCAGTATTTT.

This clonotype ranks as medium-sized (0.01 to 0.1%). The V and J genes are TRBV12-3 or TRBV12-4 and TRBJ2-5; 11 bases are a match to TRBD2. Trimming cost V 5 bases and J 5 bases; bases outside gene matches: 7. The CDR3 runs 15 residues. CDR3: CASSVSGGAWETQYF. CDR3 bases: TGTGCCAGCAGTGTTAGCGGGGGGGCTTGGGAGACCCAGTACTTC.

The sample holds many counts of this clonotype. This sequence joins TRBV2 and TRBJ2-2; possible D gene TRBD1, 6 bases. This CDR3 is built from 15 residues. Between the trimmed V and J ends, which lost 4 bases and 3 bases, there was a span of 12 bases. From germline, CDR1 is SNHLY and CDR2 FYNNEI. The CDR3 protein is CASSVQGSYTGELFF. In DNA, the CDR3 is TGTGCCAGCAGTGTCCAGGGGTCTTACACCGGGGAGCTGTTTTTT.

This clonotype was detected many times. The chain links TRBV18 to TRBJ1-2; possibly TRBD1 for D (5 bases). Germline V CDR1 and CDR2: KGHSH, LQKENI. The CDR3 has 13 amino acids. V lost 1 base, J lost 7 bases, and 10 bases lay in between. CDR3 in DNA: TGTGCCAGCTCACCACTGATGGGACTTGGCTACACCTTC. Its protein is CASSPLMGLGYTF.

This clonotype occurred many times. V is TRBV7-9 and J is TRBJ2-5, with TRBD2 matching 10 bases. The junction had 14 bases not matched to a gene; V was cut back by 5 bases and J by 5 bases. The V gene's germline CDR1 is SEHNR and CDR2 FQNEAQ (reference sequence). This CDR3 region has 17 residues. CDR3 nucleotides: TGTGCCAGCAGCGATAGGACTAGCGGTAGAAGAGGGGAGACCCAGTACTTC. Translated: CASSDRTSGRRGETQYF.

This clonotype was observed at least ten times. A much bigger clone sits one base away, suggesting this may be a read error. This rearrangement joins TRBV20-1 to TRBJ1-3, with 8 bases fitting TRBD1. Trimming at V came to 5 bases and at J to 6 bases, leaving 9 bases not matched to a gene. The CDR3 covers 14 residues. Looked up from germline, CDR1 is DFQATT and CDR2 is SNEGSKA (reference sequence). The CDR3 region has the DNA TGCAGTGCTCACAGGGGGATGACTGAAAACACCATATATTTT. This sequence encodes CSAHRGMTENTIYF.

In its sample, this clonotype was seen many times. The genes are TRBV6-1 and TRBJ2-7; D gene unclear. Per germline, CDR1 MNHNS and CDR2 SASEGT. CDR3 length equals 13 residues. The V end lost 1 base, the J end lost 8 bases, and 12 bases lay between the germline ends. The CDR3 region has the DNA TGTGCCAGCAGTGAAGGAAATCCGAGCCAGCAGTACGTC. Translated, it gives CASSEGNPSQQYV.

This clonotype was counted at least ten times. The chain employs TRBV7-8 and TRBJ2-1; TRBD2 is a possible D gene (5 bases). Germline V gene lookup returns CDR1 SGHVS and CDR2 FQNEAQ. V was cut by 3 bases and J by 10 bases, with 16 bases left in between. This CDR3 is built from 14 residues. CDR3 loop: CASSLRRGREEQFF. DNA of the CDR3: TGTGCCAGCAGCTTGAGGAGAGGCCGGGAAGAGCAGTTCTTC. The full variable domain, rest sourced from reference TRBV7-8 and TRBJ2-1, is GAGVSQSPRYKVAKRGQDVALRCDPISGHVSLFWYQQALGQGPEFLTYFQNEAQLDKSGLPSDRFFAERPEGSVSTLKIQRTQQEDSAVYLCASSLRRGREEQFFGPGTRLTVL.

This clonotype has at least ten counts. The rearrangement joins TRBV11-2 to TRBJ2-2; perhaps TRBD2 as D (5 bases). Germline assignment: CDR1 SGHAT and CDR2 FQNNGV. The CDR3 is 15 amino acids. The V end lost 5 bases, the J end lost 1 base, and 11 bases lay between the germline ends. CDR3 in amino acids: CASSPQTMNTGELFF. The CDR3 nucleotides read TGTGCCAGCAGCCCCCAGACTATGAACACCGGGGAGCTGTTTTTT.

The V gene is TRBV10-2, the J gene TRBJ2-2; unclear D gene. Trimming cost V 8 bases and J 4 bases, with 14 bases left between them. The CDR3 runs to 14 residues. The germline V gene encodes CDR1 WSHSY and CDR2 SAAADI. This CDR3 reads CASYPGTPTGELFF. The DNA for the CDR3 is TGCGCCAGCTATCCGGGCACCCCCACCGGGGAGCTGTTTTTT.

This clonotype was seen many times. This sequence joins TRBV27 and TRBJ2-5, with 8 bases lining up with TRBD2. The CDR3 consists of 14 residues. The J segment lost 6 bases and the V segment lost 8 bases, leaving 11 bases of the junction unmatched. Germline V CDR1 and CDR2: MNHEY, SMNVEV (reference sequence). CDR3 amino acids: CASARASGSKTQYF. CDR3 sequence (DNA): TGTGCCAGCGCGAGGGCGAGCGGGAGTAAGACCCAGTACTTC.

This clonotype was counted many times. The rearrangement uses TRBV6-5 and TRBJ2-2; TRBD1 matches at 8 bases. This CDR3 has 15 amino acids. Germline V lookup: CDR1 MNHEY, CDR2 SVGAGI. Trimming removed 6 bases from V and 4 bases from J; junction bases left unmatched: 7. For the CDR3, the DNA is TGTGCCAGCAGGGGGCAGGGGGCGGTCACCGGGGAGCTGTTTTTT. Translated, it gives CASRGQGAVTGELFF.

This clonotype was observed a few times. The V call is TRBV4-1, the J call TRBJ2-4; the D is unclear. The CDR3 contains 16 residues. V lost 0 bases and J 0 bases, leaving 9 bases between the germline ends. Germline CDR1 and CDR2: MGHRA and YSYEKL. Here the CDR3 DNA reads TGCGCCAGCAGCCAAGATACCACGACAGCCAAAAACATTCAGTACTTC. It is translated as CASSQDTTTAKNIQYF.